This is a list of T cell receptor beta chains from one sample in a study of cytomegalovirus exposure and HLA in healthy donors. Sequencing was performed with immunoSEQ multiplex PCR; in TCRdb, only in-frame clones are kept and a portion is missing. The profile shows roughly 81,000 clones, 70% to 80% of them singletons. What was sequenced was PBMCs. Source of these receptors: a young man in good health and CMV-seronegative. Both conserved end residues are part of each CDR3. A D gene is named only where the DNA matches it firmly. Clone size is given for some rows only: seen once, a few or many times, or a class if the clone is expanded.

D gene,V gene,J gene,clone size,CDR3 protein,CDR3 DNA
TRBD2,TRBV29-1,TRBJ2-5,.,CSVLIAGGTRETQYF,TGCAGCGTACTAATAGCGGGAGGGACTCGGGAGACCCAGTACTTC
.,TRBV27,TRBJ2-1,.,CASTKLATTYNEQFF,TGTGCCAGCACCAAGCTAGCGACCACCTACAATGAGCAGTTCTTC
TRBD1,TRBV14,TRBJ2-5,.,CASSVRGLEETQYF,TGTGCCAGCAGCGTCAGGGGGCTAGAAGAGACCCAGTACTTC
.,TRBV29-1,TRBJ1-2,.,CSVPGGPGYTF,TGCAGCGTGCCCGGGGGGCCTGGCTACACCTTC
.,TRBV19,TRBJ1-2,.,CASWFGGSRPGGYTF,TGTGCCAGTTGGTTCGGGGGAAGTCGACCTGGTGGCTACACCTTC
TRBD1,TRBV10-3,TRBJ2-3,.,CAISEGTASTDTQYF,TGTGCCATCAGTGAAGGGACAGCTAGCACAGATACGCAGTATTTT
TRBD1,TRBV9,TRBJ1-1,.,CASSVVEGAIAEAFF,TGTGCCAGCAGCGTAGTTGAGGGGGCAATTGCTGAAGCTTTCTTT
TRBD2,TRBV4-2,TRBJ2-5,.,CASSQDTSGGAETQYF,TGTGCCAGCAGCCAAGATACTAGCGGGGGGGCTGAGACCCAGTACTTC
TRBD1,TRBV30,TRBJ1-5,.,CAWRGQGFNQPQHF,TGTGCCTGGAGGGGACAGGGGTTTAATCAGCCCCAGCATTTT
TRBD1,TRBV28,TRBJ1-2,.,CAIHRGLGGYTF,TGTGCCATCCACAGGGGGCTTGGTGGCTACACCTTC
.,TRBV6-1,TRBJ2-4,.,CASSEFDRTQNIQYF,TGTGCCAGCAGTGAATTCGACAGAACGCAAAACATTCAGTACTTC
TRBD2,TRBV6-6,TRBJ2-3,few,CATWGGGFGDTQYF,TGTGCCACTTGGGGCGGGGGATTTGGGGATACGCAGTATTTT
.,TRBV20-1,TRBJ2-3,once,CSTRRTDTQYF,TGCAGTACGCGGCGCACAGATACGCAGTATTTT
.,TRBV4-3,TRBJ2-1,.,CASSQYATDEQFF,TGCGCCAGCAGCCAATATGCTACGGATGAGCAGTTCTTC
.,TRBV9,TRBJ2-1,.,CASSVEAIPYNEQFF,TGTGCCAGCAGCGTAGAAGCAATCCCCTACAATGAGCAGTTCTTC
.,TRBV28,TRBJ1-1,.,CASSRRGQTEAFF,TGTGCCAGCAGTCGGAGGGGTCAAACTGAAGCTTTCTTT
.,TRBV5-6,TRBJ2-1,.,CASSLLTGVRLNEQFF,TGTGCCAGCAGCTTGCTGACAGGCGTCCGCCTGAATGAGCAGTTCTTC
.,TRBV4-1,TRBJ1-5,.,CASSYTPLQGSNQPQHF,TGCGCCAGCAGCTACACCCCCCTACAGGGCAGCAATCAGCCCCAGCATTTT
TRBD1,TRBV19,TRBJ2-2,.,CASSTGTGGATGELFF,TGTGCCAGTAGTACGGGGACAGGGGGCGCGACCGGGGAGCTGTTTTTT
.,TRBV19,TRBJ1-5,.,CASSIVRQGFVGQPQHF,TGTGCCAGTAGTATAGTTCGCCAGGGGTTTGTGGGACAGCCCCAGCATTTT
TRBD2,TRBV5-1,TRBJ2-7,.,CASSLIGASGTRPYEQYF,TGCGCCAGCAGCTTAATCGGGGCCTCAGGGACTAGGCCCTACGAGCAGTACTTC
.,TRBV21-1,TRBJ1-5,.,CASRIAKPQHF,TGTGCCAGTCGTATCGCTAAGCCCCAGCATTTT
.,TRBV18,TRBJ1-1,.,CASSLQDRNTEAFF,TGTGCCAGCTCTCTACAGGACAGGAACACTGAAGCTTTCTTT
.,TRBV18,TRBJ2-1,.,CASSPGTNNEQFF,TGTGCCAGCTCACCCGGGACAAACAATGAGCAGTTCTTC
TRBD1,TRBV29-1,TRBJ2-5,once,CSGKQGARETQYF,TGCAGCGGAAAACAGGGGGCTAGGGAGACCCAGTACTTC
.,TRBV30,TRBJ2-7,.,CAWSAIGQRYEQYF,TGTGCCTGGAGTGCCATAGGACAGCGATACGAGCAGTACTTC
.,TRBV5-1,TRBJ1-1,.,CSSSPGAGGSTEAFF,TGCTCCAGCAGCCCGGGGGCGGGGGGAAGCACTGAAGCTTTCTTT
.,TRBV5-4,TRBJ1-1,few,CASSLDGQGESEAFF,TGTGCCAGCAGCTTGGATGGGCAGGGCGAGTCGGAAGCTTTCTTT
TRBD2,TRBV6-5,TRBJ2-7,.,CASSPGTSEQYF,TGTGCCAGCAGCCCCGGGACTAGCGAGCAGTACTTC
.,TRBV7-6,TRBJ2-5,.,CASSFPGVETQYF,TGTGCCAGCAGCTTCCCAGGGGTCGAGACCCAGTACTTC
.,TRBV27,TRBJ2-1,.,CASSSLVGEHEQFF,TGTGCCAGCAGTTCCCTAGTTGGTGAGCATGAGCAGTTCTTC
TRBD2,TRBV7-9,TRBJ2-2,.,CASNLLAGVGELFF,TGTGCCAGCAACCTACTAGCGGGAGTGGGGGAGCTGTTTTTT
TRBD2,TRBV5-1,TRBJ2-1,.,CASSTLAGLGPANEQFF,TGCGCCAGCAGCACCTTAGCGGGGCTAGGCCCTGCCAATGAGCAGTTCTTC
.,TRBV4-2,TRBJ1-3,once,CASSPDAGSSGNTIYF,TGTGCCAGCAGCCCGGATGCGGGGAGCTCTGGAAACACCATATATTTT
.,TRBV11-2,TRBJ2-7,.,CASTLSLLSGALYEQYF,TGTGCCAGCACCTTGAGCCTTCTTAGCGGAGCACTCTACGAGCAGTACTTC
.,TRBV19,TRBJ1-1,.,CASSIPGWSNTEAFF,TGTGCCAGTAGTATACCAGGGTGGAGTAACACTGAAGCTTTCTTT
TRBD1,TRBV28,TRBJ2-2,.,CASSSRTGTDNRPGELFF,TGTGCCAGCAGTTCGCGAACCGGGACAGACAACCGGCCCGGGGAGCTGTTTTTT
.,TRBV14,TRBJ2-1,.,CASSQGYNLYNEQFF,TGTGCCAGCAGCCAAGGGTACAATCTCTACAATGAGCAGTTCTTC
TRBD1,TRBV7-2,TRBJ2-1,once,CASSSTEGAIQYNEQFF,TGTGCCAGCAGCTCGACTGAGGGGGCAATACAATACAATGAGCAGTTCTTC
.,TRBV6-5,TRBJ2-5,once,CASRLGRQETQYF,TGTGCCAGCAGACTCGGGAGACAAGAGACCCAGTACTTC
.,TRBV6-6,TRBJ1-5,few,CASSDTSGAISPQHF,TGTGCCAGCAGTGACACATCGGGAGCAATCAGCCCCCAGCATTTT
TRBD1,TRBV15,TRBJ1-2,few,CATSRDAGGGYTF,TGTGCCACCAGCAGAGACGCAGGGGGAGGCTACACCTTC
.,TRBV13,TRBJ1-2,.,CASSFRGGGYTF,TGTGCCAGCAGCTTCCGGGGGGGCGGCTACACCTTC
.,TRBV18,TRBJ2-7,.,CASSPEPSSPYEQYF,TGTGCCAGCTCACCAGAGCCTAGTTCCCCCTACGAGCAGTACTTC
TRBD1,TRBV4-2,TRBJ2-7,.,CASSQEWTGGSYEQYF,TGTGCCAGCAGCCAAGAGTGGACAGGGGGGTCCTACGAGCAGTACTTC
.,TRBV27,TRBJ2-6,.,CASSLLFSAGANVLTF,TGTGCCAGCAGTTTATTGTTTTCGGCTGGGGCCAACGTCCTGACTTTC
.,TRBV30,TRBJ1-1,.,CAWGRQTHEAFF,TGTGCCTGGGGTAGGCAGACTCATGAAGCTTTCTTT
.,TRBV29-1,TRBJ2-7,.,CSVVGRVYEQYF,TGCAGCGTTGTAGGCAGGGTCTACGAGCAGTACTTC
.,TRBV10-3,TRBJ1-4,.,CAISESKRTDEKLFF,TGTGCCATCAGTGAGTCGAAAAGGACAGATGAAAAACTGTTTTTT
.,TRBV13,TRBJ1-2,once,CASSQLTTDIGYTF,TGTGCCAGCAGCCAATTAACTACGGACATTGGCTACACCTTC
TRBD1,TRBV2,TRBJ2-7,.,CASTRGKGARYEQYF,TGTGCCAGCACCCGAGGGAAGGGGGCTAGGTACGAGCAGTACTTC
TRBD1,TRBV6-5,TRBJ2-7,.,CTSRPGTGGASPQYF,TGTACCAGCAGACCCGGGACAGGGGGCGCGAGTCCCCAGTACTTC
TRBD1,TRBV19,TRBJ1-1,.,CASSTGQGWTEAFF,TGTGCCAGTAGTACGGGACAGGGTTGGACTGAAGCTTTCTTT
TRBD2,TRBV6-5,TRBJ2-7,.,CASKVAGGYEQYF,TGTGCCAGCAAGGTAGCGGGTGGCTACGAGCAGTACTTC
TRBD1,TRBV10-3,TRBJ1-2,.,CATRGLSDYGYTF,TGTGCCACTAGGGGGCTTTCGGACTATGGCTACACCTTC
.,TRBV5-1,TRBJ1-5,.,CASSIEGGQPQHF,TGCGCCAGCAGTATCGAGGGCGGTCAGCCCCAGCATTTT
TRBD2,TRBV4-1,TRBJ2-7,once,CASSQDGLSGGPSYEQYF,TGCGCCAGCAGCCAAGATGGTTTGTCGGGAGGGCCCTCCTACGAGCAGTACTTC
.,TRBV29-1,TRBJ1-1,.,CSVWRIRNTEAFF,TGCAGCGTTTGGCGGATACGGAACACTGAAGCTTTCTTT
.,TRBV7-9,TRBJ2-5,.,CASSPTALTGIKTQYF,TGTGCCAGCAGCCCTACAGCCCTTACAGGGATCAAGACCCAGTACTTC